A single sample is the source of the 15 T cell receptor beta chains below, sequenced in a study of blood T cell repertoires in COVID-19. Only in-frame clones appear in the TCRdb table, and some are missing; sequencing was by immunoSEQ multiplex PCR. The sample includes over 25,000 clones, roughly nine tenths seen only once; the top ten take about a sixth. Sequenced input: peripheral blood. The source is a human donor with active COVID-19. The donor label of this sample is uncertain.

This clone showed up just once. The V call is TRBV5-4, the J call TRBJ2-1; 9 nucleotides match TRBD2. The CDR3 loop spans 15 amino acids. Germline-derived CDR1 and CDR2 are SGHNT and YYREEE (reference sequence). After removal of 0 bases from V and 6 bases from J, the junction contained 4 bases not matched to a gene. The CDR3 DNA is TGTGCCAGCAGCTTGGATAGCGGGAGATCCAATGAGCAGTTCTTC. This codes for CASSLDSGRSNEQFF.

The rearrangement uses TRBV5-1 and TRBJ2-3, with 7 bases lining up with TRBD2. CDR3 length equals 13 residues. V shed 7 bases and J 4 bases; nucleotides not matched to a gene: 6. Germline V gene sequence: CDR1 SGHRS, CDR2 YFSETQ. CDR3: CASVGGSADTQYF. The CDR3 DNA reads as TGCGCCAGCGTGGGCGGGAGTGCAGATACGCAGTATTTT. The entire variable domain, with the rest obtained from reference TRBV5-1 and TRBJ2-3, is as follows: KAGVTQTPRYLIKTRGQQVTLSCSPISGHRSVSWYQQTPGQGLQFLFEYFSETQRNKGNFPGRFSGRQFSNSRSEMNVSTLELGDSALYLCASVGGSADTQYFGPGTRLTVL.

The chain has TRBV3-1 (or the pseudogene TRBV3-2) and TRBJ2-5, with 10 bases identical to TRBD1. Germline V gives CDR1 LGHDT, CDR2 YNNKEL (reference sequence). The CDR3 length is 15 residues. J lost 5 bases, V lost 4 bases, and 7 bases had no gene match. DNA for the CDR3: TGTGCCAGCAGCCCCCGGGACAGGGGTGGGGAGACCCAGTACTTC. Translated: CASSPRDRGGETQYF.

DNA of the CDR3: TGCAGCGCAACGACAGGGGCGGATTACCTCTCTGGGGCCAACGTCCTGACTTTC. It encodes CSATTGADYLSGANVLTF. The gene calls are TRBV29-1 and TRBJ2-6, with 8 bases aligning to TRBD1. Trimming took 7 bases from V and 0 from J; bases not matched to a gene: 14. The germline V gene has CDR1 SQVTM and CDR2 ANQGSEA. This CDR3 spans 18 amino acids.

The chain's CDR3 is CASSLEVGRTDGYTF. CDR3 nucleotides: TGCGCCAGCAGCTTGGAAGTGGGCAGGACAGATGGCTACACCTTC. The chain combines TRBV5-1 with TRBJ1-2; weak D call: TRBD1 (6 bases). The CDR3 runs to 15 residues. CDR1 and CDR2 (germline): SGHRS, YFSETQ. Trimming took off 0 bases at V and 6 bases at J, with 15 bases between the two ends.

The chain combines TRBV9 with TRBJ2-6; tentative D call: TRBD1 (5 bases). Germline V gene data show CDR1 as SGDLS and CDR2 as YYNGEE. Between the trimmed V and J ends, which lost 4 bases and 0 bases, there was a span of 17 bases. The CDR3 runs 18 residues. The CDR3: CASSPRVGDGSGANVLTF. CDR3 nucleotides: TGTGCCAGCAGCCCCCGCGTAGGGGATGGCTCTGGGGCCAACGTCCTGACTTTC.

The V gene is TRBV7-2, the J gene TRBJ2-7; D unresolved. This CDR3 is built from 11 residues. Trimming shortened V by 4 bases and J by 7 bases, and 8 bases separated the two germline ends. The germline V gene encodes CDR1 SGHTA and CDR2 FQGNSA. DNA of the CDR3: TGTGCCAGCAGCTCCTATGAAGAGCAGTACTTC. The encoded protein is CASSSYEEQYF.

The chain combines TRBV9 with TRBJ2-1; D unresolved. The V end lost 1 base, the J end lost 4 bases, and 9 bases lay between the germline ends. This CDR3 contains 14 residues. The germline CDR1 and CDR2 sequences are SGDLS and YYNGEE. In nucleotides, the CDR3 is TGTGCCAGCAGCGTAAGGAGTAGTTACAATGAGCAGTTCTTC. Translating it yields CASSVRSSYNEQFF.

This chain uses TRBV19 with TRBJ1-5, with D unresolved. V was cut by 3 bases and J by 2 bases, with 23 bases left in between. This CDR3 has 19 residues. Germline CDR1 is LNHDA and CDR2 is SQIVND (reference sequence). The CDR3 protein is CASSMGWRNRGVGNQPQHF. In DNA, the CDR3 is TGTGCCAGTAGTATGGGGTGGAGGAATCGCGGGGTAGGCAATCAGCCCCAGCATTTT.

This rearrangement joins TRBV5-1 to TRBJ1-2, with 7 bases matching TRBD1. Germline loops: CDR1 SGHRS, CDR2 YFSETQ. V lost 3 bases and J lost 3; bases outside the gene matches: 2. The CDR3 is 13 amino acids. The CDR3 DNA is TGCGCCAGCAGCTCGACAGGGCACTATGGCTACACCTTC. Residues: CASSSTGHYGYTF.

The rearrangement joins TRBV5-1 to TRBJ2-3; D is perhaps TRBD2 (7 bases). Germline V lookup: CDR1 SGHRS, CDR2 YFSETQ. CDR3 size: 15 residues. Trimming took 1 base from V and 4 from J, leaving 13 bases between them. This chain's CDR3 is CASSLRGAQSDTQYF. CDR3 nucleotide sequence: TGCGCCAGCAGCTTGCGGGGGGCCCAGTCAGATACGCAGTATTTT.

The rearrangement uses TRBV10-3 and TRBJ2-5; D not certain. Trimming took off 6 bases at V and 5 bases at J, with 7 bases between the two ends. The CDR3 extends over 11 amino acids. From germline, CDR1 is ENHRY and CDR2 SYGVKD. CDR3 coding DNA: TGTGCCATCAGGTGTCCTGAGACCCAGTACTTC. It yields the protein CAIRCPETQYF.

CDR3 sequence reads: CASSLRTGRGTSGNTIYF. CDR3 DNA sequence: TGTGCCAGCAGCCTTCGGACAGGGAGGGGAACCTCTGGAAACACCATATATTTT. The chain couples TRBV7-3 to TRBJ1-3; 8 nucleotides line up with TRBD1. Germline V lookup: CDR1 SGHTA, CDR2 FQGTGA. J lost 0 bases, V lost 5 bases, and 12 bases had no gene match. This CDR3 contains 18 residues. The whole variable domain, filled in from reference TRBV7-3 and TRBJ1-3, reads GAGVSQTPSNKVTEKGKYVELRCDPISGHTALYWYRQSLGQGPEFLIYFQGTGAADDSGLPNDRFFAVRPEGSVSTLKIQRTERGDSAVYLCASSLRTGRGTSGNTIYFGEGSWLTVV.

The gene calls are TRBV7-9 and TRBJ1-1, with D possibly being TRBD1 (5 bases). Trimming cost V 4 bases and J 4 bases, with 13 bases left between them. This CDR3 is 14 amino acids long. From germline, CDR1 is SEHNR and CDR2 FQNEAQ (reference sequence). The CDR3 DNA reads TGTGCCAGCAGCTCCTCGGGGGTTGGCACTGAAGCTTTCTTT. Amino acids: CASSSSGVGTEAFF.

CDR3 residues: CASSLLAGGPDEQFF. CDR3 sequence (DNA): TGTGCCAGCAGCTTGTTGGCGGGGGGGCCCGATGAGCAGTTCTTC. The chain couples TRBV7-6 to TRBJ2-1; 9 nucleotides line up with TRBD2. CDR1 is SGHVS, CDR2 FNYEAQ, per germline. Germline trimming cut 3 bases from V and 8 bases from J; bases unmatched to any gene: 8. The CDR3 sequence is 15 residues long.